The 17 T cell receptor beta chains given below trace back to one sample, sequenced in a study of radiotherapy plus CTLA-4 blockade in lung cancer. Sequencing was performed with immunoSEQ multiplex PCR; in TCRdb, only in-frame clones are kept and a portion is missing. The sample lists roughly 32,000 clones; roughly 71% were seen once. Sequenced here: peripheral blood, sampled from a patient treated with radiotherapy plus ipilimumab. Receptor source: a human donor with non-small cell lung cancer who had stable disease on radiotherapy plus ipilimumab.

The chain carries TRBV5-1 and TRBJ2-7; TRBD2 agrees at 10 bases. V shed 4 bases, J shed 0 bases, and the junction held 10 bases outside the gene matches. CDR1 is SGHRS, CDR2 YFSETQ, per germline. The length of the CDR3 is 17 residues. CDR3 nucleotides: TGCGCCAGCAGCCCCCGGGCTAGCGGGGGAAGCTCCTACGAGCAGTACTTC. This gives the protein CASSPRASGGSSYEQYF.

Here the CDR3 DNA reads TGTGCCAGCAGTCCGGCCCGTGATGAAGCTTTCTTT. Translated, it gives CASSPARDEAFF. The genes are TRBV6-6 and TRBJ1-1; no reliable D call. The CDR3 is made up of 12 amino acids. From germline, CDR1 is MNHNY and CDR2 SVGAGI (reference sequence). The V end lost 5 bases, the J end lost 7 bases, and 11 bases lay between the germline ends.

J is TRBJ2-1 and V is TRBV7-9; D unclear. The V gene's germline CDR1 is SEHNR and CDR2 FQNEAQ (reference sequence). V was cut by 6 bases and J by 10 bases, with 10 bases left in between. The CDR3 is 11 amino acids. The CDR3 region has the DNA TGTGCCAGCAGTTACAAAGGCGAGCAGTTCTTC. It is translated as CASSYKGEQFF.

The chain carries TRBV9 and TRBJ2-5; D is uncertain. Germline V lookup: CDR1 SGDLS, CDR2 YYNGEE. This CDR3 is built from 16 residues. V was cut by 1 base and J by 5 bases, with 18 bases left in between. In DNA, the CDR3 is TGTGCCAGCAGCGTACGCTTCCAGTATAATCAGGAGACCCAGTACTTC. Protein: CASSVRFQYNQETQYF.

This clone was seen a few times. The chain is built from TRBV4-3 and TRBJ2-1; the D is unclear. The CDR3 is 14 amino acids. CDR1 and CDR2 from the germline V gene are LGHNA and YSLEER. Trimming stripped 1 base from V and 3 bases from J, with 7 bases between. The DNA for the CDR3 is TGCGCCAGCAGCCAAGGAAACGGCTACAATGAGCAGTTCTTC. It is translated as CASSQGNGYNEQFF.

DNA of the CDR3: TGTGCCAGCTCACCACGCGACACACGAGGGACAGCGGAGACCCAGTACTTC. Translated: CASSPRDTRGTAETQYF. The V gene is TRBV18, the J gene TRBJ2-5, with 7 nucleotides matching TRBD1. Unmatched junction bases numbered 13, after V lost 1 base and J lost 5 bases. There are 17 residues in the CDR3. In germline, CDR1 is KGHSH, CDR2 LQKENI.

The chain carries TRBV28 and TRBJ2-3; 7 bases match TRBD2. Per germline, CDR1 MDHEN and CDR2 SYDVKM. This CDR3 region has 17 residues. V trimming: 5 bases; J trimming: 2 bases; junction bases outside the gene matches: 13. As DNA, the CDR3 is TGTGCCAGCAGTCCTCGGGACTACCGGTCTCCCACAGATACGCAGTATTTT. Translated, it gives CASSPRDYRSPTDTQYF.

The rearrangement joins TRBV2 to TRBJ1-1; D call uncertain. This CDR3 is built from 14 residues. The germline V and J ends were trimmed by 10 bases and 1 base, with 16 bases remaining between them. Germline-derived CDR1 and CDR2 are SNHLY and FYNNEI. The CDR3 sequence: CAIHGRRENTEAFF. The DNA of the CDR3 is TGTGCCATCCATGGACGGCGGGAGAACACTGAAGCTTTCTTT.

V usage is TRBV4-2 and J usage is TRBJ2-5, with TRBD2 matching 8 bases. The J call is uncertain, as TRBJ2-7 better fits the DNA end. Germline CDR1 is LGHNA and CDR2 is YNFKEQ. The CDR3 loop spans 16 amino acids. CDR3 DNA sequence: TGTGCCAGCAGCCAAGTCGGGGGGGGCGGCTCCTACGAGCAGTACTTC. It translates to CASSQVGGGGSYEQYF.

This chain links TRBV7-9 with TRBJ2-3; TRBD2 agrees at 8 bases. With 1 base clipped from V and 3 bases from J, the junction kept 6 bases outside the gene matches. This CDR3 comprises 16 residues. Germline V gene sequence: CDR1 SEHNR, CDR2 FQNEAQ (reference sequence). CDR3 coding DNA: TGTGCCAGCAGCTTAGGGGATAGCGGGATAACAGATACGCAGTATTTT. This gives the protein CASSLGDSGITDTQYF.

This clone ranks as medium-sized. This chain joins TRBV7-9 and TRBJ2-7; D could derive from TRBD1 or TRBD2 (7 bases each). Germline CDR1 SEHNR, CDR2 FQNEAQ (reference sequence). V lost 4 bases and J lost 5, with 18 bases in between. The length of the CDR3 is 15 residues. In DNA, the CDR3 is TGTGCCAGCAGCTCTTCAGGGGGGGAATCCCACGAGCAGTACTTC. This sequence encodes CASSSSGGESHEQYF.

The rearrangement uses TRBV4-1 and TRBJ2-3; perhaps TRBD2 as D (5 bases). Trimming cost V 2 bases and J 5 bases, with 14 bases left between them. This CDR3 has 15 amino acids. Germline lookup yields CDR1 MGHRA and CDR2 YSYEKL. The CDR3, as DNA: TGCGCCAGCAGCCAAAGTGGGCTAGGAGGAGATACGCAGTATTTT. It specifies CASSQSGLGGDTQYF.

V is TRBV4-2 and J is TRBJ2-7; 14 bases line up with TRBD2. The CDR3 totals 18 residues. V lost 4 bases to trimming and J lost 3 bases; unmatched junction nucleotides: 11. Germline V gives CDR1 LGHNA, CDR2 YNFKEQ. CDR3 sequence: CASSRETSGRALSYEQYF. The CDR3 DNA reads TGTGCCAGCAGCCGCGAGACTAGCGGGAGGGCCCTTAGCTACGAGCAGTACTTC.

CDR3 loop: CSVLGAVYQETQYF. CDR3 nucleotide sequence: TGCAGCGTATTAGGGGCCGTGTACCAAGAGACCCAGTACTTC. This chain joins TRBV29-1 and TRBJ2-5; the D gene is possibly TRBD1 (5 bases). The germline V gene has CDR1 SQVTM and CDR2 ANQGSEA. The V end was cut by 6 bases, the J end by 0 bases, with 14 bases between. The CDR3 loop spans 14 amino acids. Supplemented by reference TRBV29-1 and TRBJ2-5, the full variable domain reads SAVISQKPSRDICQRGTSLTIQCQVDSQVTMMFWYRQQPGQSLTLIATANQGSEATYESGFVIDKFPISRPNLTFSTLTVSNMSPEDSSIYLCSVLGAVYQETQYFGPGTRLLVL.

The V and J genes are TRBV4-3 and TRBJ2-4, with 11 positions matching TRBD1. The CDR3 totals 17 residues. Germline assignment: CDR1 LGHNA and CDR2 YSLEER. V lost 0 bases to trimming and J lost 8 bases; unmatched junction nucleotides: 9. The CDR3 nucleotides read TGCGCCAGCAGCCAAGATACCGGGACAGGGGGTAGAGACATTCAGTACTTC. Amino acids: CASSQDTGTGGRDIQYF.

This clone was observed once. The V and J genes are TRBV6-6 and TRBJ1-3; D might be TRBD1 (5 bases). This CDR3 has 14 amino acids. The germline V gene has CDR1 MNHNY and CDR2 SVGAGI (reference sequence). Trimming left V 0 bases short and J 2 bases short, with 5 bases between. CDR3 nucleotide sequence: TGTGCCAGCAGTTACTCGGGGGCTGGAAACACCATATATTTT. Amino acid sequence: CASSYSGAGNTIYF.

The chain couples TRBV9 to TRBJ2-5; 10 bases fit TRBD2. The germline gives CDR1 SGDLS, CDR2 YYNGEE. The CDR3 extends over 16 amino acids. V lost 4 bases, J lost 5 bases, and 11 bases stayed unmatched. CDR3 DNA: TGTGCCAGCAGCTTAAAGCGGGAGGGCCTCTTTGAGACCCAGTACTTC. Encoded protein: CASSLKREGLFETQYF.